Listed below are T cell receptor beta chains from one sample, sequenced in a study of blood T cell repertoires in COVID-19. Clones were read by immunoSEQ multiplex PCR, and TCRdb kept only the in-frame ones, dropping some. The sample shows 100,000 to 150,000 clones, 88% of them seen only once. Sequencing was done on a sample of peripheral blood. The origin of the receptors is a woman in her forties or fifties with active or convalescent COVID-19. Both conserved end residues are trimmed from each CDR3. The size of a clone is reported for some rows only, either as once, few or many, or as a class for expanded clones.

j_gene,abundance,v_gene,CDR3aa
TRBJ2-7,.,TRBV2,ASREDTYEQY
TRBJ1-1,.,TRBV19,ASIPTRGNTEAF
TRBJ2-7,.,TRBV18,ASSPPDGPSYEQY
TRBJ1-3,.,TRBV7-2,ASSLAPYTGGRTIY
TRBJ2-5,.,TRBV3-1/TRBV3-2,ASSLGLAGLETQY
TRBJ2-5,.,TRBV4-3,ASSQDRTGVETQY
TRBJ2-7,.,TRBV7-3,ASSQQGGYEQY
TRBJ1-6,.,TRBV7-6,ASSLEGTGRSPLH
TRBJ1-5,.,TRBV19,ASSRGVDRVQPQH
TRBJ2-3,few,TRBV9,ASSVQGMADTQY
TRBJ2-7,.,TRBV5-1,ASSLDRGISYEQY
TRBJ1-6,.,TRBV21-1,ASSKGDGQVPL
TRBJ1-1,.,TRBV15,ATSSGQGPGSEAF
TRBJ2-5,.,TRBV2,ASSVGGGETQY
TRBJ2-1,.,TRBV19,ASSIVGRGYNEQF
TRBJ2-5,.,TRBV19,ASSIELGRETQY
TRBJ2-2,.,TRBV9,ASSAGGSGYGELF
TRBJ1-6,.,TRBV28,ASRVPSSYNSPLH
TRBJ2-5,once,TRBV28,ASSPRRDRGPETQY